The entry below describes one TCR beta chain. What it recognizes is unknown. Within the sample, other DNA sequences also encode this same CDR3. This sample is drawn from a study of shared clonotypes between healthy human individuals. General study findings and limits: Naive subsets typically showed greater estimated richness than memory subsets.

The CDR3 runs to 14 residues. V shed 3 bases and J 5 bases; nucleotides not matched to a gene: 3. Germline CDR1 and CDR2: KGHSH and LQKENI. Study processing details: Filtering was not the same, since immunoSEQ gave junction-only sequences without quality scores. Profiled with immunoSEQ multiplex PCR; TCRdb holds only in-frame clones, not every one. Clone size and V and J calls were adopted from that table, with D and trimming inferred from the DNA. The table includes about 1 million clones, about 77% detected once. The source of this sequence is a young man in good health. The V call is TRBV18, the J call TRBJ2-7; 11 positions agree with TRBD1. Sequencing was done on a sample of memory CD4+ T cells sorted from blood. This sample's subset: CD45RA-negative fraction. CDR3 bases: TGTGCCAGCTCACCCGGGACAGGGGGTGACGAGCAGTACTTC. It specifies CASSPGTGGDEQYF.